The 21 T cell receptor beta chains reported below all come from one sample, sequenced in a study of blood T cell repertoires in COVID-19. The method was immunoSEQ multiplex PCR; TCRdb's version includes in-frame clones alone and lacks a portion of them. This sample has roughly 53,000 clones, with approximately 84% found just once. Material: peripheral blood. These receptors were obtained from a man between 65 and 85 years old with active COVID-19.

This clone was seen more than once but under ten times. Other nucleotide sequences from this sample produce the same CDR3. V gene TRBV29-1 combines with J gene TRBJ2-1, with 10 bases that match TRBD2. The junction had 1 base not matched to a gene; V was cut back by 7 bases and J by 1 base. Germline V lookup: CDR1 SQVTM, CDR2 ANQGSEA. The CDR3 length is 13 residues. CDR3 sequence: CSATSGSYNEQFF. CDR3 sequence (DNA): TGCAGCGCGACTAGCGGGTCCTACAATGAGCAGTTCTTC.

The chain has TRBV4-1 and TRBJ2-7; maybe TRBD2 (6 bases). V was cut by 0 bases and J by 2 bases, with 14 bases left in between. Germline-derived CDR1 and CDR2 are MGHRA and YSYEKL. The CDR3 length is 16 residues. Here the CDR3 reads CASSQEASGPPYEQYF. The CDR3 nucleotides read TGCGCCAGCAGCCAAGAGGCCAGCGGGCCTCCCTACGAGCAGTACTTC.

This chain joins TRBV2 and TRBJ1-1; D remains unclear. The ends were cut back, 6 bases at V and 4 bases at J, with 9 bases in the middle. The V gene's germline CDR1 is SNHLY and CDR2 FYNNEI. The CDR3 loop spans 12 amino acids. CDR3 loop: CASRLRFTEAFF. The CDR3, as DNA: TGTGCCAGCAGGTTGAGATTCACTGAAGCTTTCTTT.

The rearrangement links TRBV15 to TRBJ2-5, with 10 bases that match TRBD2. The CDR3 totals 16 residues. J gave up 2 bases and V 0 bases, and 3 bases lay outside the gene matches. Germline values: CDR1 LNHNV, CDR2 YYDKDF (reference sequence). The CDR3: CATSRDPSGSQETQYF. The DNA for the CDR3 is TGTGCCACCAGCAGAGATCCTAGCGGGAGTCAAGAGACCCAGTACTTC. The variable domain in full, completed from reference TRBV15 and TRBJ2-5, reads DAMVIQNPRYQVTQFGKPVTLSCSQTLNHNVMYWYQQKSSQAPKLLFHYYDKDFNNEADTPDNFQSRRPNTSFCFLDIRSPGLGDTAMYLCATSRDPSGSQETQYFGPGTRLLVL.

The chain combines TRBV27 with TRBJ2-3; D is uncertain. Per germline, CDR1 MNHEY and CDR2 SMNVEV (reference sequence). The V and J ends lost 2 bases and 4 bases respectively, with 13 bases between them. This CDR3 spans 15 amino acids. CDR3 in amino acids: CASSLIPRLADTQYF. Written as DNA, the CDR3 is TGTGCCAGCAGTTTAATCCCCCGACTCGCAGATACGCAGTATTTT.

The chain links TRBV10-3 to TRBJ2-7; no reliable D call. CDR3 length: 11 amino acids. Germline CDR1 is ENHRY and CDR2 is SYGVKD. Trimming took off 3 bases at V and 5 bases at J, with 5 bases between the two ends. The CDR3: CAISDSHEQYF. The CDR3 bases are TGTGCCATCAGTGATAGCCACGAGCAGTACTTC.

The J gene is TRBJ1-1, the V gene TRBV27; D is uncertain. Germline CDR1 and CDR2: MNHEY and SMNVEV (reference sequence). Trimming shortened V by 3 bases and J by 1 base, and 12 bases separated the two germline ends. The CDR3 length is 15 residues. The chain's CDR3 is CASSFYGRENTEAFF. The CDR3 DNA reads TGTGCCAGCAGTTTCTATGGGAGGGAGAACACTGAAGCTTTCTTT.

This clone is a singleton in its sample. This rearrangement joins TRBV18 to TRBJ2-6, with D possibly TRBD1 on 5 matching bases. CDR3 size: 16 residues. Trimming stripped 2 bases from V and 4 bases from J, with 12 bases between. Germline V lookup: CDR1 KGHSH, CDR2 LQKENI. CDR3 region: CASSPNRPKGANVLTF. In nucleotides, the CDR3 is TGTGCCAGCTCACCAAACAGGCCCAAAGGGGCCAACGTCCTGACTTTC.

The rearrangement uses TRBV24-1 and TRBJ2-3; TRBD1 agrees at 7 bases. The length of the CDR3 is 14 residues. With V trimmed by 8 bases and J by 0 bases, 4 bases remained unmatched. Germline V gene lookup returns CDR1 KGHDR and CDR2 SFDVKD. The CDR3 DNA reads as TGTGCCACCAATACAGGGGCTAGCACAGATACGCAGTATTTT. Protein: CATNTGASTDTQYF.

This clone was picked up a small number of times. V usage is TRBV9 and J usage is TRBJ2-1; TRBD1 agrees at 9 bases. V was pared by 3 bases and J by 4 bases, with 2 bases of the junction left unmatched. Per the germline V gene, CDR1 is SGDLS and CDR2 is YYNGEE. The length of the CDR3 is 14 residues. CDR3 DNA: TGTGCCAGCAGCGGGGGACAGGGATACAATGAGCAGTTCTTC. This encodes CASSGGQGYNEQFF.

In its sample, this clone was seen many times. The rearrangement joins TRBV19 to TRBJ1-5; 7 bases are a match to TRBD1. Germline V gene sequence: CDR1 LNHDA, CDR2 SQIVND (reference sequence). The CDR3 spans 14 residues. Germline trimming cut 5 bases from V and 7 bases from J; bases unmatched to any gene: 8. The CDR3 loop reads CASSSQGDRQPQHF. The CDR3 coding sequence is TGTGCCAGTAGTTCCCAGGGGGACAGACAGCCCCAGCATTTT.

The rearrangement joins TRBV5-6 to TRBJ1-3; 11 bases map to TRBD1. The V and J ends lost 4 bases and 2 bases, in that order; junction bases with no gene match: 8. Germline CDR1 is SGHDT and CDR2 is YYEEEE. The CDR3 totals 17 residues. In DNA form, the CDR3 reads TGTGCCAGCAGCAGAATGGACAGGGGGCTAGCTGGAAACACCATATATTTT. Translation gives CASSRMDRGLAGNTIYF.

The table lists this clone with a count of one. The chain is built from TRBV3-1 (or the pseudogene TRBV3-2) and TRBJ1-4; TRBD1 is a possible D gene (5 bases). CDR1 is LGHDT and CDR2 is YNNKEL in the germline V gene (reference sequence). This CDR3 comprises 19 residues. The V and J ends lost 0 bases and 0 bases respectively, with 17 bases between them. The CDR3 bases are TGTGCCAGCAGCCAAGAAGCCCCCCCGACAGTCCCAACTAATGAAAAACTGTTTTTT. It codes for CASSQEAPPTVPTNEKLFF.

The chain carries TRBV7-3 and TRBJ2-1; 8 bases map to TRBD2. Trimming removed 5 bases from V and 1 base from J; junction bases left unmatched: 4. CDR3 length equals 15 residues. Per germline, CDR1 SGHTA and CDR2 FQGTGA. CDR3 protein: CASSPSGGSYNEQFF. DNA of the CDR3: TGTGCCAGCAGCCCAAGCGGGGGTTCCTACAATGAGCAGTTCTTC. Supplemented by reference TRBV7-3 and TRBJ2-1, the full variable domain reads GAGVSQTPSNKVTEKGKYVELRCDPISGHTALYWYRQSLGQGPEFLIYFQGTGAADDSGLPNDRFFAVRPEGSVSTLKIQRTERGDSAVYLCASSPSGGSYNEQFFGPGTRLTVL.

The chain joins TRBV6-2 or TRBV6-3 to TRBJ1-1, with D possibly TRBD1 on 5 matching bases. Trimming removed 4 bases at V and 4 bases at J, with 13 bases between. The CDR3 totals 14 residues. The germline V gene encodes CDR1 MNHEY and CDR2 SVGEGT. CDR3 sequence: CASSFGGRGTEAFF. Here the CDR3 DNA reads TGTGCCAGCAGTTTCGGGGGACGAGGCACTGAAGCTTTCTTT.

This clone was seen just once. V and J are TRBV7-2 and TRBJ2-3, with 9 bases matching TRBD2. The CDR3 sequence is 18 residues long. Germline loops: CDR1 SGHTA, CDR2 FQGNSA. Unmatched junction bases numbered 13, after V lost 4 bases and J lost 2 bases. CDR3 region: CASSYSGGLVQNTDTQYF. The CDR3, as DNA: TGTGCCAGCAGCTATAGCGGGGGATTAGTACAGAACACAGATACGCAGTATTTT.

The J gene is TRBJ2-3, the V gene TRBV5-1, with 7 bases identical to TRBD2. There are 13 residues in the CDR3. Germline loops: CDR1 SGHRS, CDR2 YFSETQ. J was trimmed by 4 bases and V by 6 bases; bases with no gene match: 5. In DNA, the CDR3 is TGCGCCAGCACCGCGGGAGTGCCAGATACGCAGTATTTT. Encoded protein: CASTAGVPDTQYF.

V is TRBV5-3 and J is TRBJ2-2; 8 nucleotides agree with TRBD2. TRBV5-3 has ORF status, its function being uncertain. The CDR3 runs 22 residues. After removal of 1 base from V and 1 base from J, the junction contained 21 bases not matched to a gene. The CDR3 reads CARSLYRLPAGVGNGNTGELFF. The CDR3 DNA reads as TGTGCCAGAAGCTTGTACCGCCTGCCAGCGGGAGTTGGTAATGGGAACACCGGGGAGCTGTTTTTT.

This sequence joins TRBV5-4 and TRBJ2-5; TRBD2 aligns across 8 bases. The CDR3 length is 14 residues. Germline CDR1 reads SGHNT; CDR2 reads YYREEE (reference sequence). With 2 bases clipped from V and 5 bases from J, the junction kept 5 bases outside the gene matches. CDR3 coding DNA: TGTGCCAGCAGCTTACGGGAGGGAGGGGAGACCCAGTACTTC. Protein product: CASSLREGGETQYF.

The gene calls are TRBV4-3 and TRBJ2-1, with 7 bases that match TRBD2. The CDR3 consists of 14 residues. Germline trimming cut 4 bases from V and 9 bases from J; bases unmatched to any gene: 9. Germline V gene sequence: CDR1 LGHNA, CDR2 YSLEER. The CDR3 DNA reads TGCGCCAGCAGCCGGGACTATCAGAAAGTTGAGCAGTTCTTC. Translation: CASSRDYQKVEQFF.

V is TRBV10-3 and J is TRBJ1-4, with 7 nucleotides matching TRBD1. Germline trimming cut 3 bases from V and 7 bases from J; bases unmatched to any gene: 11. Germline-derived CDR1 and CDR2 are ENHRY and SYGVKD. This CDR3 comprises 16 residues. The CDR3 DNA follows: TGTGCCATCAGTGAATGGTCTGGACAGGAGGGTGAAAAACTGTTTTTT. Protein sequence: CAISEWSGQEGEKLFF.